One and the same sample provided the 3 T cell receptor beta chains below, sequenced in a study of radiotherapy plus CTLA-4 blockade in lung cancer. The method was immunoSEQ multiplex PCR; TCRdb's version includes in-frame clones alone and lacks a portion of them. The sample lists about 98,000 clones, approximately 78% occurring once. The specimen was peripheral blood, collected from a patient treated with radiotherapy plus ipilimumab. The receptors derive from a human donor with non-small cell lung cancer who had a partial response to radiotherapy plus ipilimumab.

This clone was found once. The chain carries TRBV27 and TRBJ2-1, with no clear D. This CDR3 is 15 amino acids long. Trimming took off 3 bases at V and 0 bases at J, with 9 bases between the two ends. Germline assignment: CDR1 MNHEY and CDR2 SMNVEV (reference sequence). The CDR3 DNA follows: TGTGCCAGCAGTTTGCGGAGCAGCTCCTACAATGAGCAGTTCTTC. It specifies CASSLRSSSYNEQFF.

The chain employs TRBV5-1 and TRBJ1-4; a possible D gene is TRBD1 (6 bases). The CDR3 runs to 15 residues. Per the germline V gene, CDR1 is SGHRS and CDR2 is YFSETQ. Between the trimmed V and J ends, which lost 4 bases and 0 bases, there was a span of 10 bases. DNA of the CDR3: TGCGCCAGCAGCGTACAGGGTACAACTAATGAAAAACTGTTTTTT. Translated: CASSVQGTTNEKLFF.

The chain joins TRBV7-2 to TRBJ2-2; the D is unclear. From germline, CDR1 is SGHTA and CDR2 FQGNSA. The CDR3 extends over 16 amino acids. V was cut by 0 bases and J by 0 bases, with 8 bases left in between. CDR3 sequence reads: CASSLALVANTGELFF. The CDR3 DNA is TGTGCCAGCAGCTTAGCGCTGGTAGCGAACACCGGGGAGCTGTTTTTT.